The 26 T cell receptor beta chains in this list originate from one sample, sequenced in a study of regulatory T cells in long-lasting Graves disease (dated by TCRdb to the early 2020s). Library prep was done by multiplex PCR. This sample was sequenced with an Illumina HiSeq 4000. iRepertoire HTBI primers and Arm-PCR amplification of CDR3 regions were used to construct TCR beta libraries. Clones were called with MiXCR by TCRdb after fastp trimmed the public reads at Q25, and only in-frame beta chains were retained. Every CDR3 protein is listed once, alongside the most common genes and DNA of its rows. The sample records about 470,000 distinct CDR3 sequences, more than 13% of which are singletons. The ten most abundant clones make up approximately 15% of the sample. Interpreted using the paper, the time point label stands for: newly diagnosed GD, antithyroid drugs for less than 3 months. For both TCR sequencing and RNA sequencing, RNA was extracted from PBMCs using TRIzol.

The data also belong to a second study, concerning T cells in Graves' hyperthyroidism and ophthalmopathy.

Sequencing used peripheral blood mononuclear cells (PBMCs), obtained at new diagnosis, from a patient treated with antithyroid drugs. The receptors originated from a woman in her 30s with Graves disease. Donor details come from another sample of the same person, matched by shared clones.

This clonotype was seen many times. The chain uses TRBV27 and TRBJ2-1; TRBD1 might be the D (6 bases). V lost 3 bases to trimming and J lost 10 bases, with 19 bases between them. Germline values: CDR1 MNHEY, CDR2 SMNVEV (reference sequence). This CDR3 contains 15 residues. CDR3 DNA sequence: TGTGCCAGCAGTTTCCCCTCCCGGCCGGGACAAGAGCAGTTCTTC. This sequence encodes CASSFPSRPGQEQFF.

This clonotype was found many times. The V and J genes are TRBV7-3 and TRBJ2-1, with D maybe TRBD2 (6 bases). The CDR3 is 17 amino acids. V was trimmed by 2 bases and J by 4 bases, leaving 18 bases between them. Germline CDR1 and CDR2: SGHTA and FQGTGA. The CDR3 loop reads CASSLPRDSATYNEQFF. DNA for the CDR3: TGTGCCAGCAGCTTACCCCGGGACTCCGCAACTTACAATGAGCAGTTCTTC.

This clonotype was counted at least ten times. CDR3 nucleotides: TGTGCCTGGATGGACCTCACAGATACGCAGTATTTT. This sequence encodes CAWMDLTDTQYF. This chain connects TRBV30 to TRBJ2-3; D is unresolved. The V gene lost 4 bases and the J gene lost 2 bases, with 7 bases spanning the gap. This CDR3 has 12 residues. Germline values: CDR1 GTSNPN, CDR2 SVGIG (reference sequence).

This clonotype was picked up many times. The V call is TRBV27, the J call TRBJ1-5, with TRBD1 as a possible D gene (6 bases). V was trimmed by 6 bases and J by 7 bases, leaving 13 bases between them. The germline V gene encodes CDR1 MNHEY and CDR2 SMNVEV (reference sequence). This CDR3 spans 13 amino acids. The DNA for the CDR3 is TGTGCCAGCAGCATGGGGGGGCCGCAGCCCCAGCATTTT. It is translated as CASSMGGPQPQHF.

This clonotype was seen more than once but under ten times. This chain's CDR3 is CASRPSSTLNTEAFF. CDR3 nucleotides: TGCGCCAGCCGCCCCAGCAGTACCCTGAACACTGAAGCTTTCTTT. This chain joins TRBV5-1 and TRBJ1-1; D ambiguous. This CDR3 has 15 residues. Trimming shortened V by 7 bases and J by 0 bases, and 16 bases separated the two germline ends. Germline V CDR1 and CDR2: SGHRS, YFSETQ. The full variable domain, completed using reference TRBV5-1 and TRBJ1-1, is KAGVTQTPRYLIKTRGQQVTLSCSPISGHRSVSWYQQTPGQGLQFLFEYFSETQRNKGNFPGRFSGRQFSNSRSEMNVSTLELGDSALYLCASRPSSTLNTEAFFGQGTRLTVV.

As concerns this clonotype: A much larger clonotype is one base distant, so this may be a read error. This chain links TRBV20-1 with TRBJ1-1; no definite D call. This CDR3 is built from 17 residues. CDR1 is DFQATT and CDR2 is SNEGSKA in the germline V gene (reference sequence). V was cut by 0 bases and J by 1 base, with 18 bases left in between. Here the CDR3 DNA reads TGCAGTGCTAGAGATTTCAAAGAGAGAACTACGAACACTGAAGCTTTCTTT. The encoded protein is CSARDFKERTTNTEAFF.

This clonotype was seen many times. The chain joins TRBV30 to TRBJ2-5, with D possibly matching TRBD2 (5 bases). This CDR3 has 14 amino acids. Germline CDR1 GTSNPN, CDR2 SVGIG (reference sequence). V was trimmed by 2 bases and J by 1 base, leaving 11 bases between them. CDR3 DNA: TGTGCCTGGAGTCCTTCACGGGGCCAAGAGACCCAGTACTTC. Its translation is CAWSPSRGQETQYF.

The chain combines TRBV4-1 with TRBJ2-1; D possibly corresponds to TRBD2 (7 bases). Germline V gene sequence: CDR1 MGHRA, CDR2 YSYEKL. The V and J ends lost 2 bases and 9 bases respectively, with 26 bases between them. The CDR3 has 18 residues. The CDR3 protein is CASSQRGAGRERNSEQFF. DNA of the CDR3: TGCGCCAGCAGCCAAAGGGGGGCAGGGCGGGAGAGGAACAGTGAGCAGTTCTTC.

This clonotype showed up many times. The CDR3 coding sequence is TGCGCCAGCAGCTTGGCCTTGGGGACGGACTACAATGAGCAGTTCTTC. Encoded protein: CASSLALGTDYNEQFF. The chain employs TRBV5-1 and TRBJ2-1; D is perhaps TRBD1 or TRBD2 (5 bases each). Germline CDR1 and CDR2: SGHRS and YFSETQ. V dropped 0 bases and J dropped 3 bases, with 13 bases sitting between them. This CDR3 contains 16 residues.

This clonotype was observed many times. The chain couples TRBV12-3 or TRBV12-4 to TRBJ2-5; D remains ambiguous. CDR3 length: 14 residues. V was clipped by 8 bases and J by 0 bases, with 13 bases between them. The CDR3 DNA reads TGTGCCAGCGCGCTGGCGAGATACCAAGAGACCCAGTACTTC. Encoded protein: CASALARYQETQYF.

Details on this clonotype: A much larger clonotype is one base distant, so this may be a read error. The chain links TRBV12-3 or TRBV12-4 to TRBJ1-1; TRBD1 is a possible D gene (5 bases). The CDR3 spans 16 residues. V lost 10 bases and J 1 base, leaving 22 bases between the germline ends. The CDR3: CANTPGLRAGNTEAFF. Here the CDR3 DNA reads TGTGCCAACACACCCGGGCTCAGGGCAGGGAACACTGAAGCTTTCTTT.

The genes are TRBV19 and TRBJ2-7; D gene uncertain. Trimming took off 5 bases at V and 0 bases at J, with 14 bases between the two ends. CDR1 and CDR2 from the germline V gene are LNHDA and SQIVND (reference sequence). This CDR3 is 15 amino acids long. CDR3: CASSGFIMTSYEQYF. The CDR3 nucleotides read TGTGCCAGTAGTGGCTTTATAATGACCTCCTACGAGCAGTACTTC.

This clonotype showed up many times. The chain employs TRBV5-1 and TRBJ2-7; maybe TRBD2 (6 bases). V gave up 4 bases and J gave up 4 bases, with 9 bases separating them. This CDR3 is built from 12 residues. Germline CDR1 is SGHRS and CDR2 is YFSETQ. For the CDR3, the DNA is TGCGCCAGCAGCGCGGGGACGTACGAGCAGTACTTC. Encoded protein: CASSAGTYEQYF.

This clonotype was observed many times. J is TRBJ1-5 and V is TRBV30; D unclear. The CDR3 is 13 residues long. Per germline, CDR1 GTSNPN and CDR2 SVGIG (reference sequence). V lost 7 bases and J 0 bases, leaving 10 bases between the germline ends. For the CDR3, the DNA is TGTGCCTCATCGACGGATAGCAATCAGCCCCAGCATTTT. Protein product: CASSTDSNQPQHF.

This clonotype was observed many times. The V gene is TRBV2, the J gene TRBJ2-3; perhaps D is TRBD1 or TRBD2 (5 bases each). Trimming took off 3 bases at V and 0 bases at J, with 10 bases between the two ends. This CDR3 has 15 residues. Germline V CDR1 and CDR2: SNHLY, FYNNEI. DNA for the CDR3: TGTGCCAGCAGTGATGGGGGAGCTAGCACAGATACGCAGTATTTT. This gives the protein CASSDGGASTDTQYF.

This clonotype was observed a handful of times. The rearrangement links TRBV3-1 to TRBJ2-2, with 9 bases lining up with TRBD2. Germline CDR1 and CDR2: LGHDT and YNNKEL (reference sequence). The V segment lost 4 bases and the J segment 4 bases; nucleotides outside the gene matches: 7. The CDR3 covers 16 residues. The DNA for the CDR3 is TGTGCCAGCAGCCCCCTTGGCGGGAGGGGCACCGGGGAGCTGTTTTTT. Translation: CASSPLGGRGTGELFF.

Ten or more counts support this clonotype. The CDR3 DNA is TGTGCCAGCAGCTTTCTTCCACCAGGGGTTCAAGAGACCCAGTACTTC. Its translation is CASSFLPPGVQETQYF. The chain couples TRBV7-6 to TRBJ2-5, with D maybe TRBD1 (6 bases). The V gene lost 3 bases and the J gene lost 2 bases, with 16 bases spanning the gap. CDR1 and CDR2 from the germline V gene are SGHVS and FNYEAQ. The length of the CDR3 is 16 residues.

Ten or more counts support this clonotype. This chain links TRBV6-2 or TRBV6-3 with TRBJ1-2; D is undetermined. Germline values: CDR1 MNHEY, CDR2 SVGEGT. CDR3 length: 13 amino acids. The V end lost 0 bases, the J end lost 4 bases, and 6 bases lay between the germline ends. The CDR3: CASSYSAFYGYTF. The CDR3 bases are TGTGCCAGCAGTTACTCGGCATTCTATGGCTACACCTTC.

This clonotype was observed many times. V usage is TRBV20-1 and J usage is TRBJ2-1, with 13 bases aligning to TRBD2. The CDR3 length is 14 residues. V was clipped by 4 bases and J by 9 bases; unmatched bases: 6. CDR1 DFQATT and CDR2 SNEGSKA come from the germline V gene (reference sequence). CDR3 sequence: CSANGLAGDGEQFF. The CDR3 coding sequence is TGCAGTGCTAATGGACTAGCGGGAGATGGTGAGCAGTTCTTC.

This clonotype was counted ten times or more. The J gene is TRBJ2-1, the V gene TRBV11-2; 8 bases are shared with TRBD2. The CDR3 extends over 15 amino acids. Trimming cost V 8 bases and J 8 bases; bases outside gene matches: 14. Germline loops: CDR1 SGHAT, CDR2 FQNNGV. The CDR3 region is CASFTLSGGPDEQFF. The CDR3 DNA reads as TGTGCCAGCTTCACCCTAAGCGGGGGCCCCGATGAGCAGTTCTTC.

The table lists this clonotype with many counts. V gene TRBV2 combines with J gene TRBJ2-3, with a possible D match to TRBD2 (6 bases). Germline lookup yields CDR1 SNHLY and CDR2 FYNNEI. The CDR3 is 14 amino acids. V dropped 11 bases and J dropped 0 bases, with 15 bases sitting between them. The CDR3 loop is CASRQGGSTDTQYF. The CDR3 DNA follows: TGTGCCTCCCGGCAAGGAGGGAGCACAGATACGCAGTATTTT.

This clonotype was found many times. CDR3 bases: TGTGCCAGCAGCCAAGACAATTATGGCTACACCTTC. It is translated as CASSQDNYGYTF. This chain connects TRBV3-1 to TRBJ1-2; D is uncertain. Trimming stripped 0 bases from V and 5 bases from J, with 4 bases between. The CDR3 runs 12 residues. From germline, CDR1 is LGHDT and CDR2 YNNKEL (reference sequence).

This clonotype has a count of ten or more. The gene calls are TRBV18 and TRBJ2-7; D might be TRBD1 (5 bases). Germline values: CDR1 KGHSH, CDR2 LQKENI. This CDR3 has 14 amino acids. Between the trimmed V and J ends, which lost 3 bases and 1 base, there was a span of 10 bases. The DNA of the CDR3 is TGTGCCAGCTCACCCGACAGCCTTTCCTACGAGCAGTACTTC. This translates into CASSPDSLSYEQYF.

This clonotype came up a few times. The gene calls are TRBV7-3 and TRBJ2-5; a weak D match, TRBD1 (6 bases). The V end lost 5 bases, the J end lost 3 bases, and 13 bases lay between the germline ends. The CDR3 is 14 amino acids. CDR1 and CDR2 (germline): SGHTA, FQGTGA. CDR3 sequence reads: CASSASRGEETQYF. The CDR3 DNA follows: TGTGCCAGCAGCGCCTCCAGGGGCGAAGAGACCCAGTACTTC.

This clonotype was recorded at least ten times. V and J are TRBV20-1 and TRBJ2-3, with 8 bases matching TRBD2. V lost 2 bases, J lost 2 bases, and 3 bases stayed unmatched. Germline loops: CDR1 DFQATT, CDR2 SNEGSKA (reference sequence). This CDR3 has 14 residues. The CDR3 protein is CSARTSGFTDTQYF. DNA for the CDR3: TGCAGTGCTAGAACTAGCGGATTCACAGATACGCAGTATTTT.

Concerning this clonotype itself: One junction end disagrees with the germline gene, perhaps due to a read error. The chain is built from TRBV11-2 and TRBJ2-7; TRBD2 aligns across 8 bases. Looked up from germline, CDR1 is SGHAT and CDR2 is FQNNGV. The CDR3 is made up of 16 amino acids. In DNA, the CDR3 is TGTGCCAGCGGCTTACCTGTAGCGGGACCGGCCTACGAGCAGTACTTC. This sequence encodes CASGLPVAGPAYEQYF.